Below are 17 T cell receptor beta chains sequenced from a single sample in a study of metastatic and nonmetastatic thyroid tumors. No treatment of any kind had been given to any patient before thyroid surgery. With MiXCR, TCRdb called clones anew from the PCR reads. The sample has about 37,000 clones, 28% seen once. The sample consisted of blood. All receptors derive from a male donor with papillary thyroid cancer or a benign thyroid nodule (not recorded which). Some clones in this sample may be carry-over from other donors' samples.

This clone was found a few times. The CDR3 is CASSLDDTEAFF. The CDR3 nucleotides read TGTGCCAGCAGCCTGGACGATACTGAAGCTTTCTTT. V is TRBV7-9 and J is TRBJ1-1; no clear D. V was shortened by 5 bases and J by 5 bases, with 9 bases between the two germline ends. This CDR3 is 12 amino acids long. The germline gives CDR1 SEHNR, CDR2 FQNEAQ (reference sequence).

The CDR3 DNA sequence: TGTGCCAGCAGCTTAGGGGGGATGAATGAGCAGTTCTTC. Encoded protein: CASSLGGMNEQFF. J is TRBJ2-1 and V is TRBV11-2, with D tentatively TRBD1 or TRBD2 (5 bases each). With 1 base removed from V and 7 bases from J, the gap between germline ends came to 8 bases. The CDR3 length is 13 residues. Germline V lookup: CDR1 SGHAT, CDR2 FQNNGV.

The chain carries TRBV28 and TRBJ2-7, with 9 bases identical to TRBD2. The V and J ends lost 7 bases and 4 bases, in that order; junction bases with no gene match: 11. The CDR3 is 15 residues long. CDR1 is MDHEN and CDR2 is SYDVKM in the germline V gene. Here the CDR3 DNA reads TGTGCCAGCACGCCCACACCAGCGGGAGGTTACGAGCAGTACTTC. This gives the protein CASTPTPAGGYEQYF.

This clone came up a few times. The CDR3 sequence is CASSHGTGPYEQYF. CDR3 coding DNA: TGTGCCAGCAGTCACGGGACCGGCCCCTACGAGCAGTACTTC. The rearrangement links TRBV6-1 to TRBJ2-7; D may match TRBD1 or TRBD2 (5 bases each). The germline V gene has CDR1 MNHNS and CDR2 SASEGT. There are 14 residues in the CDR3. Between the trimmed V and J ends, which lost 5 bases and 2 bases, there was a span of 13 bases.

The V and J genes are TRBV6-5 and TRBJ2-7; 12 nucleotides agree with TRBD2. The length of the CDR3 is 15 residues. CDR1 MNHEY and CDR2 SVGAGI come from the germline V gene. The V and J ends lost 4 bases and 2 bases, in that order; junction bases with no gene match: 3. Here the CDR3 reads CASSSLAGGPYEQYF. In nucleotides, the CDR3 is TGTGCCAGCAGTTCACTAGCGGGAGGACCCTACGAGCAGTACTTC.

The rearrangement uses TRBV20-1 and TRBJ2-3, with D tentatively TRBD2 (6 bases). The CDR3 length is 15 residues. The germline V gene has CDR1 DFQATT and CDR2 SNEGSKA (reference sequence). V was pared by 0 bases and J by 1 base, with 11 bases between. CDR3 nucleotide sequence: TGCAGTGCTAGAGATTGGGCTAGCGGCACAGATACGCAGTATTTT. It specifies CSARDWASGTDTQYF.

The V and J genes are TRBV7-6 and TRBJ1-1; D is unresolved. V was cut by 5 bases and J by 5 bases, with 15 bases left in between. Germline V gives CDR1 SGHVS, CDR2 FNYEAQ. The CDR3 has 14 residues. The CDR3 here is CASSELSEITEAFF. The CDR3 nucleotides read TGTGCCAGCAGCGAGCTCTCAGAGATTACTGAAGCTTTCTTT.

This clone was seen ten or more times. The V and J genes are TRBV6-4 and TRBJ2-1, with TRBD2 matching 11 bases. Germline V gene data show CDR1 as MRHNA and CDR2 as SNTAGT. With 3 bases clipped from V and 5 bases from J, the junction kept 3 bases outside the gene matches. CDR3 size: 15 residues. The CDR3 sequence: CASSEKTSGNNEQFF. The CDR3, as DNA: TGTGCCAGCAGTGAAAAGACTAGCGGGAACAATGAGCAGTTCTTC.

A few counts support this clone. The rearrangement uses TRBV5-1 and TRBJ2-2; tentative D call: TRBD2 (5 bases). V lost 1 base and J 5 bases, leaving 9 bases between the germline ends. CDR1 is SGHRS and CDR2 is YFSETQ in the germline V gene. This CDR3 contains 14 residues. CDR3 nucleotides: TGCGCCAGCAGCTTGTCCGGGGATACCGGGGAGCTGTTTTTT. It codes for CASSLSGDTGELFF.

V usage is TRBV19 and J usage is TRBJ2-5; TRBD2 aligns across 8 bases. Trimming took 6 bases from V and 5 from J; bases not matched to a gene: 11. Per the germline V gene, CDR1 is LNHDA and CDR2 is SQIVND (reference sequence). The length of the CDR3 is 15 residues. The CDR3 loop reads CASSAGSGSKETQYF. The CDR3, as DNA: TGTGCCAGTAGCGCGGGGAGCGGGAGTAAGGAGACCCAGTACTTC.

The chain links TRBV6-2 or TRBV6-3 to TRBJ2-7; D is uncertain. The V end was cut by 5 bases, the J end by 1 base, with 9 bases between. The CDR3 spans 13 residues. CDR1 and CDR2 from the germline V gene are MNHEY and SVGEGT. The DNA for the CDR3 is TGTGCCAGCAGTACACACGATTCCTACGAGCAGTACTTC. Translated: CASSTHDSYEQYF.

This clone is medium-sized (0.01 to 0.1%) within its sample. CDR3 amino acids: CASSEQGATDTQYF. The CDR3 coding sequence is TGTGCCAGCAGTGAACAGGGGGCTACAGATACGCAGTATTTT. The J gene is TRBJ2-3, the V gene TRBV6-4, with 9 bases lining up with TRBD1. Germline V gives CDR1 MRHNA, CDR2 SNTAGT. J lost 3 bases, V lost 3 bases, and 1 base had no gene match. The CDR3 totals 14 residues.

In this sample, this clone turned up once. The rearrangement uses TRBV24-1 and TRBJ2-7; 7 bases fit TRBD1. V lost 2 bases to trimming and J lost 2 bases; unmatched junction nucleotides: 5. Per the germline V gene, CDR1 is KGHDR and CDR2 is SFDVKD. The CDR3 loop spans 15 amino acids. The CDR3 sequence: CATSDSGTATYEQYF. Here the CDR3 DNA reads TGTGCCACCAGTGATTCGGGGACAGCGACCTACGAGCAGTACTTC.

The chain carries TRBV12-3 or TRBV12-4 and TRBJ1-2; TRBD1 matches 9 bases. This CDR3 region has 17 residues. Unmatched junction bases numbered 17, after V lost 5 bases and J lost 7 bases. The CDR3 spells CASSDSGRDRATGGYTF. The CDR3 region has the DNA TGTGCCAGCAGTGACTCGGGTCGGGACAGGGCGACGGGTGGCTACACCTTC.

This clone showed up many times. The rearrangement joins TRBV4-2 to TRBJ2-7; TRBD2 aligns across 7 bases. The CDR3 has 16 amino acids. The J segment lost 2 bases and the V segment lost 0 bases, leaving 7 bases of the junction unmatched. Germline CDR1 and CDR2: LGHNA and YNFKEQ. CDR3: CASSQDWGEGPYEQYF. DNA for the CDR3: TGTGCCAGCAGCCAAGATTGGGGGGAGGGCCCCTACGAGCAGTACTTC.

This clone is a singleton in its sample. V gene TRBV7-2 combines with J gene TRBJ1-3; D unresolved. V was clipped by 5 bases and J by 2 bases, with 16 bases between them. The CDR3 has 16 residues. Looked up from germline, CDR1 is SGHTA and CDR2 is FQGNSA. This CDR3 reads CASSLSYSEAGNTIYF. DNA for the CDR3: TGTGCCAGCAGCCTTAGCTACTCAGAGGCTGGAAACACCATATATTTT.

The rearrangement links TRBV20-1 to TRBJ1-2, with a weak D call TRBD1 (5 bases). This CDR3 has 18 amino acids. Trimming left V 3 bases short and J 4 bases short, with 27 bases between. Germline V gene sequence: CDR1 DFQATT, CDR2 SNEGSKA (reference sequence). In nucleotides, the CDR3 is TGCAGTGCTAGTCATTGGCTCAGGCTCAGGGAACGGACCTATGGCTACACCTTC. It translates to CSASHWLRLRERTYGYTF.